Each of the 29 T cell receptor beta chains below was sequenced from the same sample in a study of blood T cell repertoires in COVID-19. Libraries were prepared by immunoSEQ multiplex PCR; TCRdb keeps only in-frame clonotypes and omits some of them. This sample carries approximately 190,000 clones, nearly 90% of them seen once, and the ten largest clones take 20% to 25%. Source material: peripheral blood. The receptors here all came from a man aged 60 to 75 with active or convalescent COVID-19.

The rearrangement uses TRBV2 and TRBJ2-2, with 10 bases matching TRBD2. The germline gives CDR1 SNHLY, CDR2 FYNNEI. Trimming removed 6 bases from V and 4 bases from J; junction bases left unmatched: 8. The CDR3 totals 16 residues. The chain's CDR3 is CASSLSGGASTGELFF. The CDR3 nucleotides read TGTGCCAGCAGCCTGAGCGGGGGGGCTTCCACCGGGGAGCTGTTTTTT.

For the CDR3, the DNA is TGTGCCAGCAGTGTATTCGGGGTCGGAGGCTATGGCTACACCTTC. This gives the protein CASSVFGVGGYGYTF. The V call is TRBV25-1, the J call TRBJ1-2, with no clear D. This CDR3 comprises 15 residues. In germline, CDR1 is MGHDK, CDR2 SYGVNS. V was shortened by 4 bases and J by 4 bases, with 16 bases between the two germline ends.

This clone appeared a single time. This chain connects TRBV7-3 to TRBJ1-1; TRBD1 agrees at 7 bases. The CDR3 is 15 residues long. Per the germline V gene, CDR1 is SGHTA and CDR2 is FQGTGA. The V segment lost 1 base and the J segment 3 bases; nucleotides outside the gene matches: 5. The CDR3 sequence: CASSLIGTAYTEAFF. Here the CDR3 DNA reads TGTGCCAGCAGCTTAATAGGGACAGCTTACACTGAAGCTTTCTTT. Together with reference TRBV7-3 and TRBJ1-1, the CDR3 gives the full variable domain: GAGVSQTPSNKVTEKGKYVELRCDPISGHTALYWYRQSLGQGPEFLIYFQGTGAADDSGLPNDRFFAVRPEGSVSTLKIQRTERGDSAVYLCASSLIGTAYTEAFFGQGTRLTVV.

The CDR3 DNA follows: TGTGCCAGCAGCCGACACGGGACAGAATTCTACAATGAGCAGTTCTTC. It encodes CASSRHGTEFYNEQFF. V usage is TRBV14 and J usage is TRBJ2-1, with TRBD1 matching over 7 bases. J was trimmed by 3 bases and V by 4 bases; bases with no gene match: 9. The germline CDR1 and CDR2 sequences are SGHDN and FVKESK. CDR3 length equals 16 residues.

The CDR3: CASSFQGQLTDTQYF. CDR3 DNA sequence: TGTGCCAGCAGTTTTCAAGGACAGCTCACAGATACGCAGTATTTT. The rearrangement joins TRBV28 to TRBJ2-3, with D possibly being TRBD1 (6 bases). Germline-derived CDR1 and CDR2 are MDHEN and SYDVKM. The CDR3 spans 15 residues. The ends were cut back, 3 bases at V and 2 bases at J, with 12 bases in the middle.

This clone is a singleton in its sample. This rearrangement joins TRBV2 to TRBJ1-6, with D possibly TRBD1 on 6 matching bases. This CDR3 has 14 amino acids. Germline CDR1 is SNHLY and CDR2 is FYNNEI. The V gene lost 1 base and the J gene lost 10 bases, with 11 bases spanning the gap. The CDR3 nucleotides read TGTGCCAGCAGTGAAGATAGGGGGAGCTCACCCCTCCACTTT. Translated, it gives CASSEDRGSSPLHF.

The chain uses TRBV19 and TRBJ1-1; D not certain. In germline, CDR1 is LNHDA, CDR2 SQIVND (reference sequence). Trimming cost V 6 bases and J 0 bases, with 8 bases left between them. CDR3 length: 13 amino acids. CDR3 protein: CASSNLVNTEAFF. The CDR3 DNA follows: TGTGCCAGTAGCAACCTAGTGAACACTGAAGCTTTCTTT.

This chain links TRBV3-1 (or the pseudogene TRBV3-2) with TRBJ2-7; 10 positions match TRBD1. The CDR3 extends over 15 amino acids. The V segment lost 1 base and the J segment 5 bases; nucleotides outside the gene matches: 5. Germline V gives CDR1 LGHDT, CDR2 YNNKEL (reference sequence). CDR3 loop: CASSQGSGQGDEQYF. The CDR3 DNA reads as TGTGCCAGCAGCCAAGGATCTGGACAGGGGGACGAGCAGTACTTC.

The chain joins TRBV29-1 to TRBJ2-2; D is undetermined. The CDR3 has 13 amino acids. Trimming took off 4 bases at V and 5 bases at J, with 11 bases between the two ends. CDR1 and CDR2 from the germline V gene are SQVTM and ANQGSEA. CDR3 protein: CSVGRSTTGELFF. In DNA, the CDR3 is TGCAGCGTTGGGAGAAGTACGACCGGGGAGCTGTTTTTT.

The chain has TRBV3-1 (or the pseudogene TRBV3-2) and TRBJ2-3; 8 positions match TRBD2. Germline V gene lookup returns CDR1 LGHDT and CDR2 YNNKEL (reference sequence). The V and J ends lost 3 bases and 9 bases, in that order; junction bases with no gene match: 8. This CDR3 contains 14 residues. CDR3 protein: CASSQGSGAGTQYF. Here the CDR3 DNA reads TGTGCCAGCAGCCAGGGTAGCGGGGCGGGAACGCAGTATTTT.

The J gene is TRBJ2-7, the V gene TRBV7-9, with TRBD2 matching 13 bases. The CDR3 runs to 16 residues. V lost 5 bases to trimming and J lost 4 bases; unmatched junction nucleotides: 8. Germline assignment: CDR1 SEHNR and CDR2 FQNEAQ (reference sequence). The CDR3 reads CASSPGLAGEWYEQYF. The DNA for the CDR3 is TGTGCCAGCAGCCCCGGACTAGCGGGGGAATGGTACGAGCAGTACTTC.

The count of this clone is one. This chain joins TRBV10-2 and TRBJ1-5; no clear D gene. The CDR3 is made up of 14 amino acids. V was trimmed by 6 bases and J by 7 bases, leaving 16 bases between them. From germline, CDR1 is WSHSY and CDR2 SAAADI. DNA of the CDR3: TGCGCCAGCAGGGAGAACTATTCGGGGCAGCCCCAGCATTTT. Its protein is CASRENYSGQPQHF.

The chain has TRBV5-4 and TRBJ2-7; D may be TRBD1 (6 bases). The CDR3 is 13 residues long. Germline-derived CDR1 and CDR2 are SGHNT and YYREEE (reference sequence). The V and J ends lost 2 bases and 7 bases respectively, with 13 bases between them. This chain's CDR3 is CASSFRTEGEQYF. In DNA, the CDR3 is TGTGCCAGCAGCTTCCGGACAGAGGGGGAGCAGTACTTC.

In its sample, this clone was seen once. CDR3 sequence reads: CASSRGSGRANEKLFF. The CDR3 DNA follows: TGTGCCAGCAGCCGGGGGTCGGGACGCGCTAATGAAAAACTGTTTTTT. This sequence joins TRBV7-9 and TRBJ1-4; possibly TRBD1 for D (5 bases). CDR3 length: 16 amino acids. Germline CDR1 and CDR2: SEHNR and FQNEAQ (reference sequence). V was shortened by 5 bases and J by 3 bases, with 16 bases between the two germline ends.

This clone was counted only a few times. The chain employs TRBV9 and TRBJ1-2; TRBD1 might be the D (5 bases). V lost 0 bases and J lost 3, with 12 bases in between. The CDR3 length is 15 residues. Germline assignment: CDR1 SGDLS and CDR2 YYNGEE. CDR3 bases: TGTGCCAGCAGCGTAGGTTTTTCGACAGACTATGGCTACACCTTC. It is translated as CASSVGFSTDYGYTF.

CDR3 loop: CASSPIGGNNEKLFF. Here the CDR3 DNA reads TGTGCCAGCAGTCCGATCGGGGGTAATAATGAAAAACTGTTTTTT. V usage is TRBV25-1 and J usage is TRBJ1-4; weak D call: TRBD1 (5 bases). V lost 5 bases and J lost 4, with 14 bases in between. CDR3 length: 15 amino acids. Looked up from germline, CDR1 is MGHDK and CDR2 is SYGVNS.

This clone has just a few counts. J is TRBJ1-3 and V is TRBV2; D gene uncertain. The germline gives CDR1 SNHLY, CDR2 FYNNEI. Trimming removed 5 bases at V and 0 bases at J, with 14 bases between. This CDR3 comprises 16 residues. CDR3 coding DNA: TGTGCCAGCAGTCGCGGCCTGGTTAGCTCTGGAAACACCATATATTTT. Encoded protein: CASSRGLVSSGNTIYF.

This chain joins TRBV6-1 and TRBJ1-2; D is possibly TRBD1 (6 bases). This CDR3 region has 15 residues. V lost 2 bases and J lost 1, with 11 bases in between. Germline-derived CDR1 and CDR2 are MNHNS and SASEGT. The CDR3 sequence: CASSERDIHNYGYTF. The CDR3 DNA follows: TGTGCCAGCAGTGAACGGGACATACATAACTATGGCTACACCTTC.

The DNA for the CDR3 is TGTGCCAGTAGTCTCAGGACAGGGGCTAACACTGAAGCTTTCTTT. Its protein is CASSLRTGANTEAFF. V gene TRBV19 combines with J gene TRBJ1-1; 9 bases are shared with TRBD1. CDR1 is LNHDA and CDR2 is SQIVND in the germline V gene (reference sequence). The CDR3 length is 15 residues. V gave up 5 bases and J gave up 2 bases; unmatched junction bases: 6.

The rearrangement uses TRBV5-1 and TRBJ1-5; D may be TRBD1 (6 bases). Germline V gene data show CDR1 as SGHRS and CDR2 as YFSETQ. The CDR3 covers 15 residues. With 0 bases removed from V and 2 bases from J, the gap between germline ends came to 9 bases. CDR3 amino acids: CASSLVPGGNQPQHF. The CDR3 coding sequence is TGCGCCAGCAGCTTGGTCCCAGGGGGCAATCAGCCCCAGCATTTT.

This rearrangement joins TRBV24-1 to TRBJ2-7; 11 bases match TRBD1. The CDR3 is 15 residues long. Germline trimming cut 3 bases from V and 6 bases from J; bases unmatched to any gene: 6. CDR1 and CDR2 from the germline V gene are KGHDR and SFDVKD. The CDR3 loop reads CATSDPGQGDSEQYF. The CDR3 DNA reads TGTGCCACCAGTGATCCGGGACAGGGGGATTCCGAGCAGTACTTC.

Written as DNA, the CDR3 is TGTGCCAGCAGCCCTCGGACTAGTTTCACAGATACGCAGTATTTT. It translates to CASSPRTSFTDTQYF. The genes are TRBV7-6 and TRBJ2-3; 7 nucleotides agree with TRBD2. This CDR3 spans 15 amino acids. The trim removed 5 bases at V and 2 bases at J, leaving 7 bases unmatched. Germline V gene sequence: CDR1 SGHVS, CDR2 FNYEAQ.

The V gene is TRBV28, the J gene TRBJ2-2, with 9 bases lining up with TRBD2. Germline CDR1 and CDR2: MDHEN and SYDVKM. With 10 bases clipped from V and 5 bases from J, the junction kept 5 bases outside the gene matches. The CDR3 length is 13 residues. The CDR3 protein is CATGAGGTGELFF. The CDR3 coding sequence is TGTGCCACGGGAGCGGGGGGTACCGGGGAGCTGTTTTTT.

On this clone itself: The sample has other DNA sequences that encode this CDR3 too. The chain joins TRBV5-1 to TRBJ2-7, with D possibly TRBD2 on 5 matching bases. The V end lost 0 bases, the J end lost 0 bases, and 7 bases lay between the germline ends. Per the germline V gene, CDR1 is SGHRS and CDR2 is YFSETQ. The CDR3 covers 14 residues. DNA for the CDR3: TGCGCCAGCAGCTTGGCCGGGGACTCCTACGAGCAGTACTTC. It encodes CASSLAGDSYEQYF.

The count of this clone is one. The J gene is TRBJ2-1, the V gene TRBV7-9; 12 positions agree with TRBD2. Per germline, CDR1 SEHNR and CDR2 FQNEAQ (reference sequence). V was clipped by 8 bases and J by 5 bases; unmatched bases: 7. There are 15 residues in the CDR3. This chain's CDR3 is CASGAPSGGDNEQFF. CDR3 nucleotide sequence: TGTGCCAGCGGGGCACCTAGCGGGGGGGACAATGAGCAGTTCTTC.

The chain is built from TRBV7-3 and TRBJ2-2, with a possible D match to TRBD1 (6 bases). This CDR3 region has 12 residues. Trimming removed 4 bases from V and 6 bases from J, with 6 bases in between. CDR1 and CDR2 from the germline V gene are SGHTA and FQGTGA. The CDR3 sequence is CASSYRAGELFF. As DNA, the CDR3 is TGTGCCAGCAGCTACAGGGCCGGGGAGCTGTTTTTT.

This clone came up once. The chain joins TRBV9 to TRBJ1-4; weak D call: TRBD1 (6 bases). The V end was cut by 4 bases, the J end by 5 bases, with 18 bases between. The germline CDR1 and CDR2 sequences are SGDLS and YYNGEE. The CDR3 has 16 amino acids. The CDR3 loop is CASSPTPQGRNEKLFF. The CDR3 region has the DNA TGTGCCAGCAGCCCGACCCCACAGGGAAGAAATGAAAAACTGTTTTTT.

The chain employs TRBV6-5 and TRBJ1-1; D not certain. Trimming took 4 bases from V and 7 from J, leaving 7 bases between them. The CDR3 length is 11 residues. CDR1 is MNHEY and CDR2 is SVGAGI in the germline V gene. In nucleotides, the CDR3 is TGTGCCAGCAGTTCACCGGGTGAAGCTTTCTTT. Translating gives CASSSPGEAFF.

The chain carries TRBV6-5 and TRBJ1-2, with TRBD1 as a possible D gene (5 bases). V shed 6 bases and J shed 4 bases, with 18 bases lying between them. There are 15 residues in the CDR3. Germline V gives CDR1 MNHEY, CDR2 SVGAGI. CDR3 in amino acids: CASSLIGREGYGYTF. CDR3 nucleotides: TGTGCCAGCAGCCTCATCGGCAGGGAGGGCTATGGCTACACCTTC.